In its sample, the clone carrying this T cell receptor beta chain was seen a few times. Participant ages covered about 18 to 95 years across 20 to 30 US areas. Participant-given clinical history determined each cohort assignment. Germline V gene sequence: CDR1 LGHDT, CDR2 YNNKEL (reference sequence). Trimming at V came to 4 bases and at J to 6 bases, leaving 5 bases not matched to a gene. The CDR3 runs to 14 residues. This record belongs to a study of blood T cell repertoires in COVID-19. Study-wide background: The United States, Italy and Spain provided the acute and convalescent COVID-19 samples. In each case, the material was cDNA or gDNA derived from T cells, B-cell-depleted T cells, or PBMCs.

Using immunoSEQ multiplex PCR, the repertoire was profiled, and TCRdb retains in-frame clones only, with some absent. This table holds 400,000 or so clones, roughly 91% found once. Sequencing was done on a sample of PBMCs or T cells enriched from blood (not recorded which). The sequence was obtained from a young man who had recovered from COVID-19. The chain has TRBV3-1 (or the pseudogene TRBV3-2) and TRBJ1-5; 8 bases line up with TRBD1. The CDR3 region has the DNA TGTGCCAGCAGCCCCAGGGGGCGAAGTCAGCCCCAGCATTTT. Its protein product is CASSPRGRSQPQHF.